The clone carrying this T cell receptor beta chain was seen a handful of times. Its antigen is currently unknown. MiXCR was run by TCRdb on the RT-PCR reads, yielding one entry per CDR3 protein. The sample has roughly 780,000 distinct CDR3 sequences, approximately 17% seen once. The ends were cut back, 2 bases at V and 3 bases at J, with 10 bases in the middle. The CDR3 is made up of 14 amino acids. Germline V gene lookup returns CDR1 MNHNS and CDR2 SASEGT. This sample stems from a study of response to subunit inactivated influenza vaccine. Notes on the study in general: Every seasonal influenza vaccination brings in few new T cells, the authors suggested.

V and J are TRBV6-1 and TRBJ1-1, with D possibly TRBD1 on 5 matching bases. Sample: PBMCs from blood, taken less than 6 days after vaccination. The clonotype comes from a man aged 50-59 years who received an inactivated influenza vaccine. Here the CDR3 reads CASSEPGRDTEAFF. The CDR3 DNA is TGTGCCAGCAGTGAACCAGGGCGGGACACTGAAGCTTTCTTT.